The 20 T cell receptor beta chains given below trace back to one sample, sequenced in a study of blood T cell repertoires in COVID-19. The table came from immunoSEQ multiplex PCR; TCRdb's copy has only in-frame clones and leaves some out. The sample carries more than 250,000 clones, over 75% recorded once. Sequencing was performed on PBMCs or T cells enriched from blood (not recorded which). The receptors come from a woman between 25 and 40 years old who had recovered from COVID-19.

V usage is TRBV9 and J usage is TRBJ2-1; 9 bases line up with TRBD1. In germline, CDR1 is SGDLS, CDR2 YYNGEE. After removal of 4 bases from V and 8 bases from J, the junction contained 7 bases not matched to a gene. The CDR3 is made up of 14 amino acids. The CDR3 bases are TGTGCCAGCAGCACCCCGGGACAGGGATATGAGCAGTTCTTC. It specifies CASSTPGQGYEQFF.

The chain employs TRBV5-1 and TRBJ2-7, with 7 bases matching TRBD1. Germline V gives CDR1 SGHRS, CDR2 YFSETQ. CDR3 size: 16 residues. J gave up 3 bases and V 0 bases, and 9 bases lay outside the gene matches. CDR3 DNA: TGCGCCAGCAGCTTGGAAGGCACAACAGGGGACTACGAGCAGTACTTC. This gives the protein CASSLEGTTGDYEQYF.

This chain links TRBV27 with TRBJ1-1, with D perhaps matching TRBD1 (6 bases). V lost 2 bases and J lost 0, with 28 bases in between. Germline V CDR1 and CDR2: MNHEY, SMNVEV (reference sequence). CDR3 size: 21 residues. CDR3 in amino acids: CASSLPAIMGGRGTVNTEAFF. The DNA for the CDR3 is TGTGCCAGCAGTTTACCCGCCATAATGGGAGGGAGGGGGACGGTGAACACTGAAGCTTTCTTT.

The rearrangement links TRBV24-1 to TRBJ2-5, with D unresolved. Germline lookup yields CDR1 KGHDR and CDR2 SFDVKD. V gave up 4 bases and J gave up 0 bases, with 5 bases separating them. The CDR3 totals 13 residues. This CDR3 is CATSDSYQETQYF. CDR3 DNA: TGTGCCACCAGTGACTCGTACCAAGAGACCCAGTACTTC.

The V gene is TRBV28, the J gene TRBJ1-4; D unclear. Germline-derived CDR1 and CDR2 are MDHEN and SYDVKM. The V gene lost 7 bases and the J gene lost 6 bases, with 15 bases spanning the gap. This CDR3 has 14 residues. CDR3 amino acids: CASTSPGGYEKLFF. The CDR3, as DNA: TGTGCCAGCACCAGCCCGGGAGGTTATGAAAAACTGTTTTTT.

About this clone itself: This may come from a read error, since a much larger clone is one base off. The chain joins TRBV19 to TRBJ2-1; TRBD2 agrees at 11 bases. Germline V gene sequence: CDR1 LNHDA, CDR2 SQIVND (reference sequence). The CDR3 contains 15 residues. V lost 1 base to trimming and J lost 4 bases; unmatched junction nucleotides: 0. CDR3 nucleotides: TGTGCCAGTAGTATAGGACTAGCGGGGTACAATGAGCAGTTCTTC. The encoded protein is CASSIGLAGYNEQFF.

This chain links TRBV5-6 with TRBJ1-2; maybe TRBD1 (5 bases). Germline assignment: CDR1 SGHDT and CDR2 YYEEEE. The CDR3 spans 17 residues. Trimming took off 0 bases at V and 4 bases at J, with 19 bases between the two ends. CDR3 region: CASSLEEGSGYVYGYTF. The CDR3, as DNA: TGTGCCAGCAGCTTGGAGGAGGGGAGCGGGTACGTCTATGGCTACACCTTC.

The gene calls are TRBV30 and TRBJ1-6, with 7 bases matching TRBD1. Germline lookup yields CDR1 GTSNPN and CDR2 SVGIG (reference sequence). This CDR3 contains 14 residues. Trimming cost V 0 bases and J 7 bases; bases outside gene matches: 3. The CDR3 sequence: CAWSVVTGNSPLHF. The CDR3 region has the DNA TGTGCCTGGAGTGTTGTGACAGGGAATTCACCCCTCCACTTT.

The rearrangement links TRBV14 to TRBJ2-2; 7 bases are shared with TRBD1. Losses at the gene ends were 4 bases for V and 7 bases for J; bases not matched to a gene: 3. CDR1 is SGHDN, CDR2 FVKESK, per germline. The CDR3 sequence is 13 residues long. The CDR3 sequence: CASSRQGDGELFF. The CDR3, as DNA: TGTGCCAGCAGCCGACAGGGCGACGGGGAGCTGTTTTTT.

The chain employs TRBV5-6 and TRBJ2-5, with D perhaps TRBD2 (6 bases). The CDR3 covers 12 residues. In germline, CDR1 is SGHDT, CDR2 YYEEEE. V lost 4 bases to trimming and J lost 7 bases, with 11 bases between them. CDR3 sequence reads: CASSSFSGTQYF. In DNA form, the CDR3 reads TGTGCCAGCAGCAGCTTTAGCGGGACCCAGTACTTC.

J is TRBJ1-6 and V is TRBV11-2; D uncertain. The germline V gene has CDR1 SGHAT and CDR2 FQNNGV. V was trimmed by 3 bases and J by 5 bases, leaving 11 bases between them. CDR3 length: 15 amino acids. In DNA form, the CDR3 reads TGTGCCAGCAGCTTCCGAGGGCGAAATAATTCACCCCTCCACTTT. Translation gives CASSFRGRNNSPLHF.

V and J are TRBV18 and TRBJ2-3, with 7 bases lining up with TRBD2. The germline gives CDR1 KGHSH, CDR2 LQKENI. The V gene end was trimmed by 5 bases and the J gene end by 1 base; junction bases not matched to a gene: 6. The CDR3 is made up of 15 amino acids. CDR3 DNA sequence: TGTGCCAGCTCATACCGGGGGGTTGGCACAGATACGCAGTATTTT. This encodes CASSYRGVGTDTQYF. Variable domain in full (rest from reference TRBV18 and TRBJ2-3): NAGVMQNPRHLVRRRGQEARLRCSPMKGHSHVYWYRQLPEEGLKFMVYLQKENIIDESGMPKERFSAEFPKEGPSILRIQQVVRGDSAAYFCASSYRGVGTDTQYFGPGTRLTVL.

V gene TRBV13 combines with J gene TRBJ2-1, with TRBD2 identical over 12 bases. With V trimmed by 4 bases and J by 2 bases, 6 bases remained unmatched. The germline CDR1 and CDR2 sequences are PRHDT and FYEKMQ (reference sequence). This CDR3 spans 17 amino acids. The CDR3: CASSSMASGGAYNEQFF. CDR3 bases: TGTGCCAGCAGCTCTATGGCTAGCGGGGGGGCCTACAATGAGCAGTTCTTC.

The V gene is TRBV21-1, the J gene TRBJ2-5; TRBD2, as called in the table, went unchecked against the DNA. TRBV21-1 is an annotated pseudogene. The CDR3 loop spans 18 amino acids. CDR3 bases: TGTGCCAGCAGCAAAGTTGGACTAGCGGGGGGTATTCAAGAGACCCAGTACTTC. Translation: CASSKVGLAGGIQETQYF.

This chain joins TRBV6-5 and TRBJ2-7; 10 nucleotides align to TRBD1. The CDR3 contains 16 residues. Germline CDR1 reads MNHEY; CDR2 reads SVGAGI. Trimming cost V 4 bases and J 2 bases; bases outside gene matches: 8. CDR3 sequence reads: CASSSRTGGLAYEQYF. The CDR3 coding sequence is TGTGCCAGCAGTTCTCGGACAGGGGGATTGGCCTACGAGCAGTACTTC.

The chain joins TRBV5-1 to TRBJ1-1; possible D gene TRBD1, 6 bases. V was pared by 2 bases and J by 4 bases, with 15 bases between. Germline assignment: CDR1 SGHRS and CDR2 YFSETQ. This CDR3 contains 15 residues. CDR3 protein: CASSFQQGLGTEAFF. CDR3 bases: TGCGCCAGCAGCTTCCAACAGGGATTGGGCACTGAAGCTTTCTTT.

This clone was counted once. The rearrangement uses TRBV27 and TRBJ1-6, with 10 bases matching TRBD1. The CDR3 totals 17 residues. CDR1 and CDR2 from the germline V gene are MNHEY and SMNVEV (reference sequence). The J segment lost 9 bases and the V segment lost 5 bases, leaving 13 bases of the junction unmatched. The CDR3 sequence: CASSLQTPGQGISPLHF. For the CDR3, the DNA is TGTGCCAGCAGTCTCCAAACCCCGGGACAGGGGATTTCACCCCTCCACTTT.

A word on this clone: The sample has other DNA sequences that encode this CDR3 too. This rearrangement joins TRBV6-5 to TRBJ1-1, with D tentatively TRBD1 (5 bases). Germline CDR1 is MNHEY and CDR2 is SVGAGI. The CDR3 has 14 amino acids. The V end was cut by 0 bases, the J end by 5 bases, with 10 bases between. The DNA for the CDR3 is TGTGCCAGCAGTTACTCGTCGGGGGGGACTGAAGCTTTCTTT. Encoded protein: CASSYSSGGTEAFF.

This chain uses TRBV30 with TRBJ1-2; D gene uncertain. V shed 8 bases and J shed 4 bases, with 17 bases lying between them. The CDR3 covers 13 residues. Germline CDR1 reads GTSNPN; CDR2 reads SVGIG (reference sequence). CDR3 sequence (DNA): TGTGCCAGGTCAGAGGGAAGGAGCTATGGCTACACCTTC. Amino acid sequence: CARSEGRSYGYTF.

V usage is TRBV15 and J usage is TRBJ1-2; the D gene is possibly TRBD1 (5 bases). Germline V gene sequence: CDR1 LNHNV, CDR2 YYDKDF (reference sequence). V was pared by 0 bases and J by 0 bases, with 14 bases between. This CDR3 has 17 amino acids. The CDR3 loop is CATSRDRLTETNYGYTF. In nucleotides, the CDR3 is TGTGCCACCAGCAGAGATAGGTTGACAGAGACTAACTATGGCTACACCTTC.